These T cell receptor beta chains were read from a single sample in a study of blood T cell repertoires in COVID-19. This table comes from immunoSEQ multiplex PCR, and its TCRdb copy is limited to in-frame clones, with some not included. The data contain some 230,000 clones, more than 65% of them singletons. Sequencing input: peripheral blood. All receptors come from a woman in her sixties or seventies with acute or convalescent COVID-19. Each CDR3 is given with its conserved first and last residue. The D gene is left open where the match is weak. Clone size is shown for a subset of rows, as once, few, many or a class of expanded clone.

d_gene: NA; v_gene: TRBV5-4; j_gene: TRBJ1-1; abundance: NA; CDR3aa: CASRKQQGSPEAFF; CDR3nt: TGTGCCAGCAGAAAGCAACAGGGATCCCCTGAAGCTTTCTTT
d_gene: TRBD1; v_gene: TRBV6-5; j_gene: TRBJ1-2; abundance: NA; CDR3aa: CASRKGTALNYGYTF; CDR3nt: TGTGCCAGCAGGAAAGGGACAGCGCTTAACTATGGCTACACCTTC
d_gene: NA; v_gene: TRBV11-2; j_gene: TRBJ1-4; abundance: few; CDR3aa: CASSRTASNEKLFF; CDR3nt: TGTGCCAGCAGCCGGACAGCTAGTAATGAAAAACTGTTTTTT
d_gene: TRBD1; v_gene: TRBV12-5; j_gene: TRBJ2-2; abundance: NA; CDR3aa: CASGPDRGNTGELFF; CDR3nt: TGTGCTAGTGGACCGGACAGGGGAAACACCGGGGAGCTGTTTTTT
d_gene: NA; v_gene: TRBV3-1/TRBV3-2; j_gene: TRBJ1-6; abundance: few; CDR3aa: CASSQVRVGSPLHF; CDR3nt: TGTGCCAGCAGCCAAGTGAGGGTCGGGTCACCCCTCCACTTT
d_gene: NA; v_gene: TRBV4-2; j_gene: TRBJ2-7; abundance: NA; CDR3aa: CASSQDAGGTSYEQYF; CDR3nt: TGTGCCAGCAGCCAAGACGCAGGCGGGACCTCCTACGAGCAGTACTTC
d_gene: TRBD1; v_gene: TRBV5-8; j_gene: TRBJ1-1; abundance: NA; CDR3aa: CASSAGQDTEAFF; CDR3nt: TGTGCCAGCAGTGCGGGACAGGACACTGAAGCTTTCTTT
d_gene: TRBD1; v_gene: TRBV5-1; j_gene: TRBJ1-1; abundance: NA; CDR3aa: CASSLGGGQNTEAFF; CDR3nt: TGCGCCAGCAGCTTGGGAGGGGGCCAGAACACTGAAGCTTTCTTT
d_gene: NA; v_gene: TRBV3-1/TRBV3-2; j_gene: TRBJ2-7; abundance: NA; CDR3aa: CASSQIGNSYEQYF; CDR3nt: TGTGCCAGCAGCCAGATCGGGAACTCCTACGAGCAGTACTTC
d_gene: TRBD2; v_gene: TRBV9; j_gene: TRBJ2-1; abundance: NA; CDR3aa: CASSAQPGTSGVNEQFF; CDR3nt: TGTGCCAGCAGCGCCCAACCCGGGACTAGCGGGGTCAATGAGCAGTTCTTC
d_gene: NA; v_gene: TRBV6-5; j_gene: TRBJ1-4; abundance: NA; CDR3aa: CASIQGLMNEKLFF; CDR3nt: TGTGCCAGCATCCAGGGACTGATGAATGAAAAACTGTTTTTT
d_gene: TRBD1; v_gene: TRBV28; j_gene: TRBJ1-2; abundance: NA; CDR3aa: CASSLQGQYGYTF; CDR3nt: TGTGCCAGCAGTTTACAGGGACAGTATGGCTACACCTTC
d_gene: NA; v_gene: TRBV4-2; j_gene: TRBJ1-2; abundance: few; CDR3aa: CASSQDYRGSDYGYTF; CDR3nt: TGTGCCAGCAGCCAAGATTACCGGGGTTCGGACTATGGCTACACCTTC
d_gene: TRBD1; v_gene: TRBV5-1; j_gene: TRBJ2-3; abundance: NA; CDR3aa: CASRQQGPTDTQYF; CDR3nt: TGCGCCAGCAGGCAACAGGGGCCGACAGATACGCAGTATTTT
d_gene: NA; v_gene: TRBV7-8; j_gene: TRBJ2-7; abundance: NA; CDR3aa: CASSTPDYEQYF; CDR3nt: TGTGCCAGCAGCACTCCTGATTACGAGCAGTACTTC
d_gene: NA; v_gene: TRBV6-5; j_gene: TRBJ1-6; abundance: NA; CDR3aa: CASRREGNYSPLHF; CDR3nt: TGTGCCAGCAGGCGGGAGGGGAATTATTCACCCCTCCACTTT
d_gene: TRBD1; v_gene: TRBV29-1; j_gene: TRBJ1-3; abundance: NA; CDR3aa: CSVGDRAGNTIYF; CDR3nt: TGCAGCGTTGGGGACAGGGCTGGAAACACCATATATTTT
d_gene: NA; v_gene: TRBV11-2; j_gene: TRBJ1-3; abundance: few; CDR3aa: CASSSQGNTIYF; CDR3nt: TGTGCCAGCAGCTCACAGGGAAACACCATATATTTT
d_gene: TRBD1; v_gene: TRBV13; j_gene: TRBJ1-3; abundance: NA; CDR3aa: CASSLGQTGNTIYF; CDR3nt: TGTGCCAGCAGCTTGGGACAGACTGGAAACACCATATATTTT
d_gene: NA; v_gene: TRBV5-4; j_gene: TRBJ1-1; abundance: once; CDR3aa: CASGGSGEAFF; CDR3nt: TGTGCCAGCGGGGGCTCAGGAGAAGCTTTCTTT
d_gene: NA; v_gene: TRBV3-1/TRBV3-2; j_gene: TRBJ2-7; abundance: few; CDR3aa: CASSQSIANPAEQYF; CDR3nt: TGTGCCAGCAGCCAATCAATAGCAAATCCCGCCGAGCAGTACTTC
d_gene: NA; v_gene: TRBV11-2; j_gene: TRBJ2-2; abundance: NA; CDR3aa: CASSFTSTGELFF; CDR3nt: TGTGCCAGCAGCTTCACGAGCACCGGGGAGCTGTTTTTT
d_gene: TRBD2; v_gene: TRBV19; j_gene: TRBJ2-5; abundance: NA; CDR3aa: CASSPGSGLLETQYF; CDR3nt: TGTGCCAGTAGTCCTGGTAGCGGGCTTCTGGAGACCCAGTACTTC
d_gene: NA; v_gene: TRBV24-1; j_gene: TRBJ2-2; abundance: NA; CDR3aa: CATMGTPNTGELFF; CDR3nt: TGTGCCACCATGGGGACACCGAACACCGGGGAGCTGTTTTTT
d_gene: NA; v_gene: TRBV19; j_gene: TRBJ2-1; abundance: NA; CDR3aa: CASSPPRTRYNEQFF; CDR3nt: TGTGCCAGTAGTCCGCCAAGGACTCGTTACAATGAGCAGTTCTTC
d_gene: NA; v_gene: TRBV2; j_gene: TRBJ1-2; abundance: NA; CDR3aa: CASSEGGITNYGYTF; CDR3nt: TGTGCCAGCAGTGAAGGAGGGATTACTAACTATGGCTACACCTTC
d_gene: NA; v_gene: TRBV10-3; j_gene: TRBJ1-4; abundance: NA; CDR3aa: CAISRGDEKLFF; CDR3nt: TGTGCCATCTCCAGGGGAGATGAAAAACTGTTTTTT
d_gene: TRBD1; v_gene: TRBV6-5; j_gene: TRBJ1-1; abundance: NA; CDR3aa: CASSYGQGGTEAFF; CDR3nt: TGTGCCAGCAGTTACGGACAGGGAGGAACTGAAGCTTTCTTT
d_gene: NA; v_gene: TRBV7-9; j_gene: TRBJ1-6; abundance: NA; CDR3aa: CASSDTGTPNNSPLHF; CDR3nt: TGTGCCAGCAGCGACACCGGGACACCAAATAATTCACCCCTCCACTTT
d_gene: NA; v_gene: TRBV30; j_gene: TRBJ2-3; abundance: once; CDR3aa: CAWSSGENTQYF; CDR3nt: TGTGCCTGGAGCTCGGGGGAGAATACGCAGTATTTT
d_gene: NA; v_gene: TRBV30; j_gene: TRBJ2-3; abundance: NA; CDR3aa: CALSAFGDTQYF; CDR3nt: TGTGCCCTCTCGGCATTCGGGGATACGCAGTATTTT